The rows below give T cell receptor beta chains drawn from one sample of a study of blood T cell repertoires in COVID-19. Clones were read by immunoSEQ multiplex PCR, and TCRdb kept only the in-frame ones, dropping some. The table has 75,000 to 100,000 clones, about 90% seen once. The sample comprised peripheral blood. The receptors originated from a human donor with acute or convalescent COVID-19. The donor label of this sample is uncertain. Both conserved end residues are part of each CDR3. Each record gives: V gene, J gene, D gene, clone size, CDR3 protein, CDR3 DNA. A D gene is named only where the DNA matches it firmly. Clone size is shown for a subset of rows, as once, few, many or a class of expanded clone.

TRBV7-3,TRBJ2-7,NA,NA,CASSVGGRREQYF,TGTGCCAGCAGCGTCGGGGGGCGCCGGGAGCAGTACTTC
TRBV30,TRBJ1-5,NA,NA,CAWSGSNQPQHF,TGTGCCTGGAGCGGTAGCAATCAGCCCCAGCATTTT
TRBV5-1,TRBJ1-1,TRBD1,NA,CASSLVGQGAYTEAFF,TGCGCCAGCAGCTTGGTAGGTCAGGGGGCCTACACTGAAGCTTTCTTT
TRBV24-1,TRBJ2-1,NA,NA,CATSTPEGGAYNEQFF,TGTGCCACCAGTACGCCCGAAGGCGGGGCGTACAATGAGCAGTTCTTC
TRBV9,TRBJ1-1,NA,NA,CASSAVEGPSTEAFF,TGTGCCAGCAGCGCAGTGGAGGGGCCGTCCACTGAAGCTTTCTTT
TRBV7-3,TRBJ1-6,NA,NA,CASSLLGSPLHF,TGTGCCAGCAGCTTACTAGGTTCACCCCTCCACTTT
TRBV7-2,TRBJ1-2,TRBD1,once,CASSFTTGSYGGYTF,TGTGCCAGCAGCTTCACGACAGGGAGTTACGGTGGCTACACCTTC
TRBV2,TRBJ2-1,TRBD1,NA,CASRATGGSYNEQFF,TGTGCCAGCAGAGCGACAGGGGGTTCCTACAATGAGCAGTTCTTC
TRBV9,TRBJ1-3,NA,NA,CASSVQTGAGNTIYF,TGTGCCAGCAGCGTACAGACAGGCGCGGGAAACACCATATATTTT
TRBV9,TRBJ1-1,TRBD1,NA,CASSAGGGRTEAFF,TGTGCCAGCAGCGCAGGGGGCGGCAGGACTGAAGCTTTCTTT
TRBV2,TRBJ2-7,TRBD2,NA,CASSEMAGGPYEQYF,TGTGCCAGCAGTGAAATGGCGGGGGGGCCTTACGAGCAGTACTTC
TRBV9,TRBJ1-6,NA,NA,CASSVNARDFDNSPLHF,TGTGCCAGCAGCGTAAATGCGCGGGACTTCGATAATTCACCCCTCCACTTT
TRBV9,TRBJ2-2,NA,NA,CASSVSTNTGELFF,TGTGCCAGCAGCGTTTCTACGAACACCGGGGAGCTGTTTTTT
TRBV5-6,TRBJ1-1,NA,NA,CASSLRPMGPNTEAFF,TGTGCCAGCAGCTTACGCCCTATGGGGCCGAACACTGAAGCTTTCTTT
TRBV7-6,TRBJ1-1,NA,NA,CASSPRAGTGRTEAFF,TGTGCCAGCAGTCCTCGGGCGGGGACGGGGAGGACTGAAGCTTTCTTT
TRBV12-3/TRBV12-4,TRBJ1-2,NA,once,CASSQGAFYGYTF,TGTGCCAGCAGTCAAGGGGCGTTCTATGGCTACACCTTC
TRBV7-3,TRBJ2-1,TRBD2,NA,CASSSYGGARNEQFF,TGTGCCAGCAGCTCTTACGGGGGGGCCCGCAATGAGCAGTTCTTC
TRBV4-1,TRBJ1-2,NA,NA,CASSQVRQALIYGYTF,TGCGCCAGCAGCCAAGTACGACAGGCCCTAATCTATGGCTACACCTTC
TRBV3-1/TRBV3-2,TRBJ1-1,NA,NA,CASSRGAEAFF,TGTGCCAGCAGCCGCGGCGCTGAAGCTTTCTTT
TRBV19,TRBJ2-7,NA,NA,CASSMTPGHFSYEQYF,TGTGCCAGTAGTATGACCCCGGGACACTTTTCCTACGAGCAGTACTTC
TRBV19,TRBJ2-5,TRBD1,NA,CASSLRTGREETQYF,TGTGCCAGTAGTCTTAGGACAGGGCGAGAAGAGACCCAGTACTTC
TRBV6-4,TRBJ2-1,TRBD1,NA,CASSVHRGVDNEQFF,TGTGCCAGCAGTGTACACAGGGGAGTCGACAATGAGCAGTTCTTC
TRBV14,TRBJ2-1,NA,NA,CASSYRVSSYNEQFF,TGTGCCAGCAGCTACAGGGTAAGCTCCTACAATGAGCAGTTCTTC
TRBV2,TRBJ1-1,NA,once,CASRRAFLNTEAFF,TGTGCCAGCAGGAGGGCCTTTTTGAACACTGAAGCTTTCTTT
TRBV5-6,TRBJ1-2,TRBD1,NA,CASSRTTGATNYGYTF,TGTGCCAGCAGCCGCACCACAGGGGCAACAAACTATGGCTACACCTTC
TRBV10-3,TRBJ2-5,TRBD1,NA,CAISESGQQETQYF,TGTGCCATCAGTGAGTCGGGACAGCAAGAGACCCAGTACTTC
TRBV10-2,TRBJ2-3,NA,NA,CASSGLAEMAQYF,TGCGCCAGCAGTGGTCTGGCGGAGATGGCGCAGTATTTT
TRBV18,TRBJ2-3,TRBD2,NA,CASSPGTSGTDTQYF,TGTGCCAGCTCACCCGGGACTAGCGGCACAGATACGCAGTATTTT
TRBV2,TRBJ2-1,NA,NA,CASSVASAREQFF,TGTGCCAGCAGTGTAGCTAGCGCAAGGGAGCAGTTCTTC